What follows are 2 T cell receptor beta chains derived from one specimen sequenced in a study of blood T cell repertoires in COVID-19. Sequencing was performed with immunoSEQ multiplex PCR; in TCRdb, only in-frame clones are kept and a portion is missing. The sample has 200,000 to 250,000 clones, roughly 84% seen once; the top ten hold approximately 6.2%. The sequenced material came from PBMCs or T cells enriched from blood (not recorded which). These receptors were taken from a woman aged 40 to 50 who had recovered from COVID-19.

The chain couples TRBV10-3 to TRBJ1-6; tentatively, D is TRBD1 (5 bases). The V gene lost 6 bases and the J gene lost 7 bases, with 10 bases spanning the gap. Per the germline V gene, CDR1 is ENHRY and CDR2 is SYGVKD. This CDR3 comprises 13 residues. The CDR3 spells CAISDSGNSPLHF. The CDR3 DNA reads as TGTGCCATCAGCGACAGTGGCAATTCACCCCTCCACTTT.

The V gene is TRBV20-1, the J gene TRBJ2-3; no clear D. This CDR3 comprises 12 residues. With 3 bases removed from V and 0 bases from J, the gap between germline ends came to 4 bases. Germline CDR1 reads DFQATT; CDR2 reads SNEGSKA (reference sequence). Here the CDR3 reads CSASASTDTQYF. CDR3 in DNA: TGCAGTGCTAGTGCGAGCACAGATACGCAGTATTTT.